The 6 T cell receptor beta chains in this list originate from one sample, sequenced in a study of blood T cell repertoires in COVID-19. Some clones are missing from TCRdb's copy, which holds only in-frame ones; the method was immunoSEQ multiplex PCR. The repertoire holds tens of thousands of clones, around 80% seen once, with 15% to 25% in the top ten. Sequenced material: peripheral blood. Receptor source: a man aged 30-40 years with COVID-19, enrolled during active disease.

This chain joins TRBV6-2 or TRBV6-3 and TRBJ2-7; D is undetermined. The germline V gene encodes CDR1 MNHEY and CDR2 SVGEGT. Trimming took off 4 bases at V and 0 bases at J, with 10 bases between the two ends. The CDR3 has 14 amino acids. This CDR3 reads CASSFPASSYEQYF. CDR3 in DNA: TGTGCCAGCAGTTTCCCAGCGAGCTCCTACGAGCAGTACTTC.

The chain couples TRBV19 to TRBJ2-6, with D possibly matching TRBD2 (6 bases). The CDR3 contains 16 residues. Trimming took 8 bases from V and 1 from J, leaving 15 bases between them. Per germline, CDR1 LNHDA and CDR2 SQIVND (reference sequence). The CDR3 is CASRDWKGSGANVLTF. The CDR3 DNA is TGTGCCAGTCGGGACTGGAAGGGGTCTGGGGCCAACGTCCTGACTTTC.

V usage is TRBV30 and J usage is TRBJ2-7; D is unresolved. Trimming took off 3 bases at V and 5 bases at J, with 11 bases between the two ends. Germline V CDR1 and CDR2: GTSNPN, SVGIG (reference sequence). CDR3 length equals 12 residues. In nucleotides, the CDR3 is TGTGCCTGGAGCCAGTATCCCGACGAGCAGTACTTC. Protein: CAWSQYPDEQYF.

The genes are TRBV6-2 or TRBV6-3 and TRBJ1-5; TRBD1 aligns across 12 bases. This CDR3 has 18 amino acids. The germline V gene has CDR1 MNHEY and CDR2 SVGEGT. J was trimmed by 4 bases and V by 5 bases; bases with no gene match: 12. CDR3 sequence (DNA): TGTGCCAGCAGTCACTGGGACAGGGGGCAATTAGGGAATCAGCCCCAGCATTTT. Protein product: CASSHWDRGQLGNQPQHF.

This clone occurred a few times. The chain uses TRBV3-1 (or the pseudogene TRBV3-2) and TRBJ1-5, with 7 positions matching TRBD1. Germline V gene lookup returns CDR1 LGHDT and CDR2 YNNKEL (reference sequence). This CDR3 is built from 15 residues. The V and J ends lost 4 bases and 1 base, in that order; junction bases with no gene match: 4. CDR3 DNA sequence: TGTGCCAGCAGCCCTACAGGGGCCAGCAATCAGCCCCAGCATTTT. Its protein is CASSPTGASNQPQHF.

The chain joins TRBV10-3 to TRBJ1-1; tentative D call: TRBD1 (6 bases). CDR3 length: 15 residues. CDR1 and CDR2 from the germline V gene are ENHRY and SYGVKD. V shed 4 bases and J shed 3 bases, with 15 bases lying between them. The CDR3 bases are TGTGCCATCAGTGCAGGGGACCCCCAGGACACTGAAGCTTTCTTT. It codes for CAISAGDPQDTEAFF.